This TCR beta chain originates from a study of cytomegalovirus exposure and HLA in healthy donors. At the level of the study: Unique TCR beta sequences numbering 117 million came from about 179 million T cells in an earlier analysis. Tens of millions of unique TCRs, all from HLA-typed donors, were included in an early release of the data. Overall study findings and caveats: Relative to the 666-donor mean, N-insertions were reportedly fewer in an Asian-associated ancestry cluster in a later analysis.

PCR primers comprised 60 Vbeta and 13 Jbeta primers. Clones were sequenced by immunoSEQ multiplex PCR, and TCRdb holds only the in-frame ones, with some missing. This sample yields over 120,000 clones, of which roughly 74% are seen a single time; around 2.5% belongs to the top ten. This clone was seen more than once but under ten times. Its antigen is not identified. Germline CDR1 is SGDLS and CDR2 is YYNGEE. This CDR3 has 15 residues. V trimming: 4 bases; J trimming: 3 bases; junction bases outside the gene matches: 8. This TCR came from a woman between 18 and 30 years old in good health and CMV-seropositive. Sequenced: PBMCs. This chain joins TRBV9 and TRBJ1-2; 8 bases align to TRBD1. The CDR3 DNA follows: TGTGCCAGCAGCCCCCTGGGACAGGCCTACTATGGCTACACCTTC. This sequence encodes CASSPLGQAYYGYTF.